This entry lists 3 T cell receptor beta chains sequenced from one sample in a study of T cells after yellow fever vaccination. TCRdb passed the 5' RACE reads through MiXCR, listing each CDR3 protein once. In the table there are 300,000 to 400,000 distinct CDR3 sequences, less than 9.5% of which are singletons. Source: PBMCs, taken roughly 47 days after the first yellow fever vaccination. The origin of the receptors is a man aged 18 to 30 who received the YFV17D yellow fever vaccine.

V usage is TRBV5-1 and J usage is TRBJ1-1, with TRBD1 matching over 8 bases. The germline V gene encodes CDR1 SGHRS and CDR2 YFSETQ. The CDR3 spans 16 residues. The V gene end was trimmed by 0 bases and the J gene end by 3 bases; junction bases not matched to a gene: 7. CDR3 nucleotides: TGCGCCAGCAGCTTGGGAAACAGGGGGACGGACACTGAAGCTTTCTTT. Its protein is CASSLGNRGTDTEAFF.

V usage is TRBV12-3 or TRBV12-4 and J usage is TRBJ2-5, with D perhaps TRBD1 (6 bases). The V and J ends lost 7 bases and 5 bases respectively, with 14 bases between them. This CDR3 contains 13 residues. The CDR3 region is CASTSQGPETQYF. In DNA form, the CDR3 reads TGTGCCAGCACCTCACAGGGCCCCGAGACCCAGTACTTC.

The chain carries TRBV3-1 and TRBJ2-3, with no clear D. V lost 1 base and J 4 bases, leaving 6 bases between the germline ends. The V gene's germline CDR1 is LGHDT and CDR2 YNNKEL (reference sequence). This CDR3 comprises 13 residues. The CDR3 here is CASSQAGPDTQYF. DNA of the CDR3: TGTGCCAGCAGCCAAGCCGGACCAGATACGCAGTATTTT.